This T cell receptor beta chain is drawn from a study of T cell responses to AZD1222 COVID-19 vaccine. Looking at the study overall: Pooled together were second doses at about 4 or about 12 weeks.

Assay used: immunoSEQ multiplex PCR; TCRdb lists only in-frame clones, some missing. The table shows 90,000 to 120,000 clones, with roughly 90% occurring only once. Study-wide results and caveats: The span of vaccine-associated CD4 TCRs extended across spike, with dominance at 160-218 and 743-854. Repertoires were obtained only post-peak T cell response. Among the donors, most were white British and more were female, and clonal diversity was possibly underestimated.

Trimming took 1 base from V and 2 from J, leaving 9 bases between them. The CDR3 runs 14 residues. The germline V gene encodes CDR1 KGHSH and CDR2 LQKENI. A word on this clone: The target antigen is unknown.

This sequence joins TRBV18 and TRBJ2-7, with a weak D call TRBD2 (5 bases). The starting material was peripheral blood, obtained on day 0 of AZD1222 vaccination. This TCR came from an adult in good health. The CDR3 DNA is TGTGCCAGCTCACCACGTAACGGGGCCTACGAGCAGTACTTC. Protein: CASSPRNGAYEQYF.